This TCR beta chain originates from a study of blood T cell repertoires in COVID-19. As for the study in general: From the United States, Italy and Spain came samples of acute and convalescent COVID-19.

Some clones are missing from TCRdb's copy, which holds only in-frame ones; the method was immunoSEQ multiplex PCR. The sample yields 75,000 to 90,000 clones, approximately 88% seen once. With 7 bases removed from V and 1 base from J, the gap between germline ends came to 13 bases. Looked up from germline, CDR1 is ENHRY and CDR2 is SYGVKD. The CDR3 has 14 residues. The sample consisted of peripheral blood. The rearrangement links TRBV10-3 to TRBJ1-1; TRBD1 is a possible D gene (5 bases). The TCR originated in a man older than 75 with acute or convalescent COVID-19. The CDR3 bases are TGTGCCATCAAGGTCGGCAGGGAGAACACTGAAGCTTTCTTT. Translation gives CAIKVGRENTEAFF.